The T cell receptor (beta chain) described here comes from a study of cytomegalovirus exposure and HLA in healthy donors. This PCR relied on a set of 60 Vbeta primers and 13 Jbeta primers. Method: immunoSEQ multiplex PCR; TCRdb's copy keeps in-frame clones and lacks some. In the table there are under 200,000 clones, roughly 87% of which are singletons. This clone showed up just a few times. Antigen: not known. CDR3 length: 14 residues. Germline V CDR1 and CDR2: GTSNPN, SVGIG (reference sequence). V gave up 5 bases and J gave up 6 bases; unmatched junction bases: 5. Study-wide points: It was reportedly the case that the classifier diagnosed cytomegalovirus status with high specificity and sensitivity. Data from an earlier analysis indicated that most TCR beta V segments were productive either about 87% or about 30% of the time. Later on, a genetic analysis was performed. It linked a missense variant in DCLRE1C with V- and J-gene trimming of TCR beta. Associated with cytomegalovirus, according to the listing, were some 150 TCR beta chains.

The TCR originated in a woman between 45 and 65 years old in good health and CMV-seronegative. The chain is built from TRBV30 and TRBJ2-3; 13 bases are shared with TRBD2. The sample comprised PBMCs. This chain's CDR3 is CAWGLAGARDTQYF. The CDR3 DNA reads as TGTGCCTGGGGACTAGCGGGGGCCCGCGATACGCAGTATTTT.